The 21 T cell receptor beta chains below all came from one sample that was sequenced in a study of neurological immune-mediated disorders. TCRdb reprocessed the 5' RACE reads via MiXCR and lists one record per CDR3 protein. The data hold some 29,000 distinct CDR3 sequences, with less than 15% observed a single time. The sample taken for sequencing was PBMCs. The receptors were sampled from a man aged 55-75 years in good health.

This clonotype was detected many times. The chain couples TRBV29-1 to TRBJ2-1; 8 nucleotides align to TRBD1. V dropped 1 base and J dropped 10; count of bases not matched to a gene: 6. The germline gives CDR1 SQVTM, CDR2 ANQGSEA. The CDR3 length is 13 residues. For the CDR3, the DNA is TGCAGCGTTGAAGTGACAGGGGCGGACGAGCAGTTCTTC. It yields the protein CSVEVTGADEQFF.

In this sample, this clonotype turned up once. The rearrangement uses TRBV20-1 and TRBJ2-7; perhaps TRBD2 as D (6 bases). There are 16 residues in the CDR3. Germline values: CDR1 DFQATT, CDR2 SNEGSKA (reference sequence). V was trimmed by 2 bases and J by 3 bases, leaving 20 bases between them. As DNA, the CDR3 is TGCAGTGCTAGAAGTCGGGACTTGGGGTCCTACTACGAGCAGTACTTC. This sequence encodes CSARSRDLGSYYEQYF.

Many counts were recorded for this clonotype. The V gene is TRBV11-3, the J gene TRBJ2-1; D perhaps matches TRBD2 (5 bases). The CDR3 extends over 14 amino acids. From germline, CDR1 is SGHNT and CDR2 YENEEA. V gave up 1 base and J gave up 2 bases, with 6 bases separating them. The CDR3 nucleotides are TGTGCCAGCAGCTTAGTGGGAGCCTACAATGAGCAGTTCTTC. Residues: CASSLVGAYNEQFF.

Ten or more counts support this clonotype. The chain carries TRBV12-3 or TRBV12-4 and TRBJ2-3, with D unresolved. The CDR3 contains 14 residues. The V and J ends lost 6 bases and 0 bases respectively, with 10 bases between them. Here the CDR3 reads CASRYGLSTDTQYF. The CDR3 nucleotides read TGTGCCAGCAGATACGGGTTAAGCACAGATACGCAGTATTTT.

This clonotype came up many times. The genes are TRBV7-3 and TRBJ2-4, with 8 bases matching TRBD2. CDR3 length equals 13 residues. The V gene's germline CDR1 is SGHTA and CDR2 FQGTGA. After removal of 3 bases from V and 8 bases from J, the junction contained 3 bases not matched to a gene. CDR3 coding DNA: TGTGCCAGCAGCTTCGGGAGGGGGGACATTCAGTACTTC. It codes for CASSFGRGDIQYF.

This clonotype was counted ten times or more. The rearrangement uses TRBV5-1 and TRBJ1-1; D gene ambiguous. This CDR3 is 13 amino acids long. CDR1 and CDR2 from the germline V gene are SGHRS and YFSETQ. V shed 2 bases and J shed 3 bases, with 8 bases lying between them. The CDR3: CASSFGKDTEAFF. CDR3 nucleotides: TGCGCCAGCAGCTTCGGGAAGGACACTGAAGCTTTCTTT. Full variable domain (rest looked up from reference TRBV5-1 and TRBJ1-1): KAGVTQTPRYLIKTRGQQVTLSCSPISGHRSVSWYQQTPGQGLQFLFEYFSETQRNKGNFPGRFSGRQFSNSRSEMNVSTLELGDSALYLCASSFGKDTEAFFGQGTRLTVV.

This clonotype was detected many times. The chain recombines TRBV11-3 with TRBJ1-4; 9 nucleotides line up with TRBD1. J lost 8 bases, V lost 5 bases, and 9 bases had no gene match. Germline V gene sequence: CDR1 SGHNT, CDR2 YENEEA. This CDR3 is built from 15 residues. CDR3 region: CASSPTGQGFEKLFF. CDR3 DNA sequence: TGTGCCAGCAGCCCGACGGGACAGGGTTTCGAAAAACTGTTTTTT.

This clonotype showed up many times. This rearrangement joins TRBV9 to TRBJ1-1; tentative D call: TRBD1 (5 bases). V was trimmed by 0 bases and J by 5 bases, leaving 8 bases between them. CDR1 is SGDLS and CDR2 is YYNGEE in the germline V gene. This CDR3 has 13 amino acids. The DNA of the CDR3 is TGTGCCAGCAGCGTAGACTGGGGGACTGAAGCTTTCTTT. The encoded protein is CASSVDWGTEAFF. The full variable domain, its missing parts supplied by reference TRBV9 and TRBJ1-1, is DSGVTQTPKHLITATGQRVTLRCSPRSGDLSVYWYQQSLDQGLQFLIQYYNGEERAKGNILERFSAQQFPDLHSELNLSSLELGDSALYFCASSVDWGTEAFFGQGTRLTVV.

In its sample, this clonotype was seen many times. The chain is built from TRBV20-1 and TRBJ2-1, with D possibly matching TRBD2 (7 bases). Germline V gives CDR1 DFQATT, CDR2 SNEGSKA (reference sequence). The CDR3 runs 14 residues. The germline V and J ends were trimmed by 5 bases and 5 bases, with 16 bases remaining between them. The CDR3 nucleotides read TGCAGTGCTCTCCGGGGGGCCTTGGACAATGAGCAGTTCTTC. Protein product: CSALRGALDNEQFF.

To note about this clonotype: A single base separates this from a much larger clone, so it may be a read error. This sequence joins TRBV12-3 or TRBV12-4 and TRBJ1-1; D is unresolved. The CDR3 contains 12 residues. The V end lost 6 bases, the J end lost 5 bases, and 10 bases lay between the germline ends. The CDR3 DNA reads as TGTGCCAGCAGCCCTCGGTGTACTGAAGCTTTCTTT. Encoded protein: CASSPRCTEAFF.

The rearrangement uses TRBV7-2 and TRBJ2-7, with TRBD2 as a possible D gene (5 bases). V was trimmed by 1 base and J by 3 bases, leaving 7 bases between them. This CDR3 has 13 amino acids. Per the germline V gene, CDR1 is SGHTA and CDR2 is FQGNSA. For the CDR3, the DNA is TGTGCCAGCAGCTTAGACGGGAACTACGAGCAGTACTTC. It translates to CASSLDGNYEQYF.

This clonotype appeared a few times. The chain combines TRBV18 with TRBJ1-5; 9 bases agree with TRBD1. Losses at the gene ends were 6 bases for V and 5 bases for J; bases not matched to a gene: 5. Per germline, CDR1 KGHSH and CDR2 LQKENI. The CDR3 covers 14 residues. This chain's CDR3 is CASSADRGYQPQHF. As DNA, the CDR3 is TGTGCCAGCTCCGCCGACAGGGGGTATCAGCCCCAGCATTTT. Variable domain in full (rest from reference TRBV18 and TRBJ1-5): NAGVMQNPRHLVRRRGQEARLRCSPMKGHSHVYWYRQLPEEGLKFMVYLQKENIIDESGMPKERFSAEFPKEGPSILRIQQVVRGDSAAYFCASSADRGYQPQHFGDGTRLSIL.

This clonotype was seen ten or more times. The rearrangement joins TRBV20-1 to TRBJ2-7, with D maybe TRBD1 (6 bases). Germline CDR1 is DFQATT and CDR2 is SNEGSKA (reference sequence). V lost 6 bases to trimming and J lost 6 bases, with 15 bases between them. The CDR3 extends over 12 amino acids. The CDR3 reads CSAGTPKFEQYF. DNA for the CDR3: TGCAGTGCCGGGACACCCAAGTTCGAGCAGTACTTC.

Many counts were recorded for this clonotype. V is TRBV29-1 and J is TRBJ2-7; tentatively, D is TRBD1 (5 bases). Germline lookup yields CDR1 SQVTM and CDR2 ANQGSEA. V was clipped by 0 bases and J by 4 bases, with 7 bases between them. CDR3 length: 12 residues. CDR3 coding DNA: TGCAGCGTTGAAGACAGGGATTACGAGCAGTACTTC. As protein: CSVEDRDYEQYF.

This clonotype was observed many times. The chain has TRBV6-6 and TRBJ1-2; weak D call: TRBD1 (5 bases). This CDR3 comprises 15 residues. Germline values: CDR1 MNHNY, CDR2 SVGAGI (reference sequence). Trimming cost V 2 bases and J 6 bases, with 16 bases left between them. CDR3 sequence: CASSYGTFQLDGYTF. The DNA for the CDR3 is TGTGCCAGCAGTTACGGGACGTTTCAACTGGATGGCTACACCTTC.

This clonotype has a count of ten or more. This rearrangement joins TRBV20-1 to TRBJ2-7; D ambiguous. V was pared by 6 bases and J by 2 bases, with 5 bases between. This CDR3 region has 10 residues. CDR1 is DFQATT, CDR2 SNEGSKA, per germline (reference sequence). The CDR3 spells CSARPYEQYF. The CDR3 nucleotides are TGCAGTGCCCGACCCTACGAGCAGTACTTC.

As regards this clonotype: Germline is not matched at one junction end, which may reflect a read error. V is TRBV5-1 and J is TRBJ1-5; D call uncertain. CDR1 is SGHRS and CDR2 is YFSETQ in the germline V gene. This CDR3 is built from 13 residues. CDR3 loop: CASTLNSNQPQHF. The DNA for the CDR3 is TGCGCCAGCACCCTAAATAGCAATCAGCCCCAACATTTT.

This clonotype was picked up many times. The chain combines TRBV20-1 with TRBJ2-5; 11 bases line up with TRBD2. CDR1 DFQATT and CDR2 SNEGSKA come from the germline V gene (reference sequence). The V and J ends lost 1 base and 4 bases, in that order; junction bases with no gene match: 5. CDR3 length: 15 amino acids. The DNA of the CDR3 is TGCAGTGCTAGAGCCCATCTAGCGGGGGGAGAGACCCAGTACTTC. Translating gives CSARAHLAGGETQYF.

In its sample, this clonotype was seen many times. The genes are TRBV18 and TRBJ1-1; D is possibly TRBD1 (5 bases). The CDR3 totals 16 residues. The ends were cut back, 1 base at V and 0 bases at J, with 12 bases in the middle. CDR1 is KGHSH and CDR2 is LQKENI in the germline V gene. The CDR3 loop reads CASSPLQGNMNTEAFF. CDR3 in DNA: TGTGCCAGCTCACCACTGCAGGGCAACATGAACACTGAAGCTTTCTTT. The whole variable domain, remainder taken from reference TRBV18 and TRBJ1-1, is NAGVMQNPRHLVRRRGQEARLRCSPMKGHSHVYWYRQLPEEGLKFMVYLQKENIIDESGMPKERFSAEFPKEGPSILRIQQVVRGDSAAYFCASSPLQGNMNTEAFFGQGTRLTVV.

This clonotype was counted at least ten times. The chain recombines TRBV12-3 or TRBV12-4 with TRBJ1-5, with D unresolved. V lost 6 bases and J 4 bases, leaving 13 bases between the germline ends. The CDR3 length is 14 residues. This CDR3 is CASRLGRENQPQHF. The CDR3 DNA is TGTGCCAGCAGACTGGGTAGGGAAAATCAGCCCCAGCATTTT.

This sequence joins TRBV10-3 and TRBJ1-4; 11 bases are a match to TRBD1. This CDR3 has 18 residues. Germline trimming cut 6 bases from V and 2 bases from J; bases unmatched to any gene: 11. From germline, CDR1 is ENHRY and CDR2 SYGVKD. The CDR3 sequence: CAIRGQGDGEPTNEKLFF. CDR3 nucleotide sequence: TGTGCCATCAGGGGACAGGGGGATGGTGAGCCGACTAATGAAAAACTGTTTTTT.